The next 7 T cell receptor beta chains were all read from a single sample in a study of T cell changes during pregnancy in multiple sclerosis. Sequencing was performed with immunoSEQ multiplex PCR; in TCRdb, only in-frame clones are kept and a portion is missing. Of 39,000 or so clones listed, around 90% are singletons. The source was CD8+ T cells from peripheral blood mononuclear cells, collected after pregnancy. The receptors originated from a female donor with multiple sclerosis, enrolled in a pregnancy study.

V usage is TRBV6-5 and J usage is TRBJ2-7; D gene ambiguous. The CDR3 consists of 13 residues. The V end was cut by 0 bases, the J end by 5 bases, with 8 bases between. Looked up from germline, CDR1 is MNHEY and CDR2 is SVGAGI. The CDR3 reads CASSYSSGNEQYF. The CDR3 coding sequence is TGTGCCAGCAGTTACTCTTCCGGTAACGAGCAGTACTTC.

The gene calls are TRBV5-6 and TRBJ1-1, with D possibly matching TRBD1 (6 bases). CDR3 size: 16 residues. Germline loops: CDR1 SGHDT, CDR2 YYEEEE. Trimming removed 1 base from V and 0 bases from J, with 13 bases in between. Written as DNA, the CDR3 is TGTGCCAGCAGCTTGAGGGGGGGCCTAATGAACACTGAAGCTTTCTTT. It translates to CASSLRGGLMNTEAFF.

The chain combines TRBV4-1 with TRBJ2-3, with no clear D. Looked up from germline, CDR1 is MGHRA and CDR2 is YSYEKL. CDR3 length: 13 residues. Trimming removed 3 bases from V and 2 bases from J, with 6 bases in between. The CDR3 protein is CASSQRITDTQYF. CDR3 nucleotide sequence: TGCGCCAGCAGCCAGAGGATCACAGATACGCAGTATTTT.

This clone showed up just once. The chain has TRBV9 and TRBJ2-1; TRBD1 is a possible D gene (5 bases). V was cut by 2 bases and J by 9 bases, with 9 bases left in between. Germline CDR1 is SGDLS and CDR2 is YYNGEE. The CDR3 consists of 12 residues. DNA of the CDR3: TGTGCCAGCAGCGTCAACCAGGGTGAGCAGTTCTTC. Its protein product is CASSVNQGEQFF.

The chain joins TRBV6-6 to TRBJ1-3; a possible D gene is TRBD1 (6 bases). The CDR3 is 15 residues long. Germline loops: CDR1 MNHNY, CDR2 SVGAGI (reference sequence). V lost 7 bases and J 0 bases, leaving 13 bases between the germline ends. The CDR3 loop is CASIGQSRSGNTIYF. CDR3 in DNA: TGTGCCAGCATCGGACAGTCCCGCTCTGGAAACACCATATATTTT.

V gene TRBV7-8 combines with J gene TRBJ1-1; TRBD1 matches 7 bases. The CDR3 contains 15 residues. Germline CDR1 is SGHVS and CDR2 is FQNEAQ. V dropped 1 base and J dropped 4; count of bases not matched to a gene: 6. CDR3 sequence (DNA): TGTGCCAGCAGCTTAGTAAGGGGGCAAGCCACTGAAGCTTTCTTT. It translates to CASSLVRGQATEAFF.

The chain joins TRBV14 to TRBJ1-3; TRBD1 is a possible D gene (5 bases). Germline loops: CDR1 SGHDN, CDR2 FVKESK. The length of the CDR3 is 16 residues. V lost 1 base and J 4 bases, leaving 14 bases between the germline ends. The CDR3 region has the DNA TGTGCCAGCAGCCAAGGGGGCAGTCTGGAGGGAAACACCATATATTTT. The encoded protein is CASSQGGSLEGNTIYF.